This T cell receptor (beta chain) appears in the sequencing data of a study of T cells expressing NK-cell markers. CDR3 length: 13 amino acids. Germline V gives CDR1 DFQATT, CDR2 SNEGSKA (reference sequence). TCRdb re-called the 5' RACE reads and shows each CDR3 protein once, DNA omitted. The sample has about 390,000 distinct CDR3 sequences. The sequence was obtained from a woman aged 45-60 years in good health. Sequenced material: blood T cells: a sorted CD56 or NKG2C T cell subset, CD4+ or CD8+ T cells, or bulk PBMC T cells (not recorded which). The rearrangement joins TRBV20-1 to TRBJ1-5. CDR3 residues: CSAQVSLDQPQHF.